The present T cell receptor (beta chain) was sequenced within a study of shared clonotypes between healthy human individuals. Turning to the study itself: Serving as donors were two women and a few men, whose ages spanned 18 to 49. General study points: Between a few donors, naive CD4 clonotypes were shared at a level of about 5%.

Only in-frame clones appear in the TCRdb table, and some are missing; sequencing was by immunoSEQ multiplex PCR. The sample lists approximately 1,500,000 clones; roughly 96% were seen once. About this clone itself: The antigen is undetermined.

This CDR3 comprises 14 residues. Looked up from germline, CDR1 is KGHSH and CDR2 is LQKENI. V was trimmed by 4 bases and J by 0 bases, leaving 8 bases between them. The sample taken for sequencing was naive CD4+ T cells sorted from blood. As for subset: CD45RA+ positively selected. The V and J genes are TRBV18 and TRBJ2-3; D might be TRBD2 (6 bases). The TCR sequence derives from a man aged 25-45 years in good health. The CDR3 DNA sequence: TGTGCCAGCTCACAGGGACTCAGCACAGATACGCAGTATTTT. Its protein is CASSQGLSTDTQYF. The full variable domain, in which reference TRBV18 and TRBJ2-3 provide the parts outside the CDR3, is NAGVMQNPRHLVRRRGQEARLRCSPMKGHSHVYWYRQLPEEGLKFMVYLQKENIIDESGMPKERFSAEFPKEGPSILRIQQVVRGDSAAYFCASSQGLSTDTQYFGPGTRLTVL.